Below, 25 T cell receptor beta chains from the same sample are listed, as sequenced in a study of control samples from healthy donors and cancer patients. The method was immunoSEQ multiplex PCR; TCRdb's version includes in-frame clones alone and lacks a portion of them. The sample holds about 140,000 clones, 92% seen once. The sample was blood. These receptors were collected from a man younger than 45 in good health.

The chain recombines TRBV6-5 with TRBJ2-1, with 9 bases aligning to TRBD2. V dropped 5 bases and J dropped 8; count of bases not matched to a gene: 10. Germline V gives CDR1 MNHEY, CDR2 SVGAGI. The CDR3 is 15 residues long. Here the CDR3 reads CASSQRGRVFDEQFF. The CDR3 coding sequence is TGTGCCAGCAGTCAGCGCGGGAGGGTGTTTGATGAGCAGTTCTTC.

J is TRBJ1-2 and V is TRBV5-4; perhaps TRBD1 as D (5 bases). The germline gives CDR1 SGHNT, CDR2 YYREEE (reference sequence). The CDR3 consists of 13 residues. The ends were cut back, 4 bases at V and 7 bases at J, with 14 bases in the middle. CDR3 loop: CASSPRGVAGYTF. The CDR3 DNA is TGTGCCAGCAGCCCGCGGGGGGTGGCTGGCTACACCTTC.

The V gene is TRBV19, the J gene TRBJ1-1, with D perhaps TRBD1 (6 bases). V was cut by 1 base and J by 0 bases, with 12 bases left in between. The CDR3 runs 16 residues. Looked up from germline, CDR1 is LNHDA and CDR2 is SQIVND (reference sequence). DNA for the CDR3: TGTGCCAGTAGTATAGGGGTTCGGACAGTGAACACTGAAGCTTTCTTT. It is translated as CASSIGVRTVNTEAFF.

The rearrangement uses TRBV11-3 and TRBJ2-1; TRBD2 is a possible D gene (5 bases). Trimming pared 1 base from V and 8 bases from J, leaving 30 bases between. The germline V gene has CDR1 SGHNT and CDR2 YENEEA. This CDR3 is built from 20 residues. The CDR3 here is CASSLGIRDLRVTSFDEQFF. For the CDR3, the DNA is TGTGCCAGCAGCTTAGGTATTCGGGATTTAAGAGTTACCTCCTTCGATGAGCAGTTCTTC.

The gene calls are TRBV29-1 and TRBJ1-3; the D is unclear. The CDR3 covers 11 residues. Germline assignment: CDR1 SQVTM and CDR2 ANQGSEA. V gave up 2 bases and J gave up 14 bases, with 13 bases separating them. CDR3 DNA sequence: TGCAGCGTTGAATACTCCACGGCCTTATATTTT. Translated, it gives CSVEYSTALYF. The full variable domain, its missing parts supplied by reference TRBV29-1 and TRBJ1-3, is SAVISQKPSRDICQRGTSLTIQCQVDSQVTMMFWYRQQPGQSLTLIATANQGSEATYESGFVIDKFPISRPNLTFSTLTVSNMSPEDSSIYLCSVEYSTALYFGEGSWLTVV.

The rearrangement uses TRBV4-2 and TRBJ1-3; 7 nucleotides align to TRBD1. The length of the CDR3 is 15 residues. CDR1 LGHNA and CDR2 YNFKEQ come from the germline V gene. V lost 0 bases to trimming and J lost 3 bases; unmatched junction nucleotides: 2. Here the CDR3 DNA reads TGTGCCAGCAGCCAAGAAGGGACAGTTGGAAACACCATATATTTT. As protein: CASSQEGTVGNTIYF.

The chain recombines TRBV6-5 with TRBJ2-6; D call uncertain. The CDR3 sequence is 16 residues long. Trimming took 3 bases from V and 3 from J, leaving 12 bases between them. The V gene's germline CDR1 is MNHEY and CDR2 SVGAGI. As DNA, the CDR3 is TGTGCCAGCAGTTATTATGGGGTGCGTGGGGCCAACGTCCTGACTTTC. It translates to CASSYYGVRGANVLTF.

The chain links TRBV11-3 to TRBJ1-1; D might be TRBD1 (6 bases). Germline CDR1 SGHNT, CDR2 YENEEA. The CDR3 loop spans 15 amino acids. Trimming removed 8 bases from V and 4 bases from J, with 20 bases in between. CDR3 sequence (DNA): TGTGCCAGCTCCTTGGCAGGGGAAAAGAGCACTGAAGCTTTCTTT. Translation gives CASSLAGEKSTEAFF.

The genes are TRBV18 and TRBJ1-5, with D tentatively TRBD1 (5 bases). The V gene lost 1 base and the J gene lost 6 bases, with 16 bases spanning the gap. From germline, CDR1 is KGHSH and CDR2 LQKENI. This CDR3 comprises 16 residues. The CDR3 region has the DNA TGTGCCAGCTCACCACTGGGCCAGGGAGGAGGTCAGCCCCAGCATTTT. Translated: CASSPLGQGGGQPQHF.

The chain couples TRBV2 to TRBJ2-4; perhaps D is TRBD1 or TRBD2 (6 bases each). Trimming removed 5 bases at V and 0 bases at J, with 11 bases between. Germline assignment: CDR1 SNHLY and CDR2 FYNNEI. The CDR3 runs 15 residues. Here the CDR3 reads CASSPRGLAKNIQYF. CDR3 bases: TGTGCCAGCAGTCCCAGGGGACTAGCCAAAAACATTCAGTACTTC.

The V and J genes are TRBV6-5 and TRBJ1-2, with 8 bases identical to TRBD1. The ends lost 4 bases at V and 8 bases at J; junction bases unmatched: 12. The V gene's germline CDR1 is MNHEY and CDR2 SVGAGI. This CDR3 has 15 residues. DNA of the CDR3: TGTGCCAGCAGTTTGGGACAGGCTGGCTATTCCGGCTACACCTTC. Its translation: CASSLGQAGYSGYTF.

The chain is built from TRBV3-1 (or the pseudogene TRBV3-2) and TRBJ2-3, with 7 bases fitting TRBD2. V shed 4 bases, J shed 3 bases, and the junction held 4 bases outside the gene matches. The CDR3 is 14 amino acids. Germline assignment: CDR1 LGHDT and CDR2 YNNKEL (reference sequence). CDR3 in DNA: TGTGCCAGCAGCCCGACTAGCTCTACAGATACGCAGTATTTT. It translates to CASSPTSSTDTQYF.

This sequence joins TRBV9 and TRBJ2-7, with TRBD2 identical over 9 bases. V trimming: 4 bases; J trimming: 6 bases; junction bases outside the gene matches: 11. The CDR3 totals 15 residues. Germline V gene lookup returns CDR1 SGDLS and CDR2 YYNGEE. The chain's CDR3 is CASSPSGGREGEQYF. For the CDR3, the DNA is TGTGCCAGCAGCCCCTCGGGCGGGAGGGAAGGCGAGCAGTACTTC.

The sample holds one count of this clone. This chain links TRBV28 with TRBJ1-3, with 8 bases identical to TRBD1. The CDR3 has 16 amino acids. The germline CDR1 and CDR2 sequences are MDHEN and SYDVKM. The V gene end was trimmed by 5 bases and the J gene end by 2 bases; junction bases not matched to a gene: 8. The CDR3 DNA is TGTGCCAGCAGTCGCCCCCGGACAGGGACTGGAAACACCATATATTTT. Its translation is CASSRPRTGTGNTIYF.

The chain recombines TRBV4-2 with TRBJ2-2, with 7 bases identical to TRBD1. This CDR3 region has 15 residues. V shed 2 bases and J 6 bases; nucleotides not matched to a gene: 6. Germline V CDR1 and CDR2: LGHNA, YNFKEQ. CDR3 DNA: TGTGCCAGCAGCCAACAACTACAGGGGTCCGGGGAGCTGTTTTTT. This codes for CASSQQLQGSGELFF.

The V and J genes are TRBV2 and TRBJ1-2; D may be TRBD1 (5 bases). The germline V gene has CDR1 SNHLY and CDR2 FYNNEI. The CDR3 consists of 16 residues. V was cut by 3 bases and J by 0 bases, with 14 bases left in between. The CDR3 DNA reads TGTGCCAGCAGTGAGTTTGGGGCAGGTCCTAACTATGGCTACACCTTC. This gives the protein CASSEFGAGPNYGYTF.

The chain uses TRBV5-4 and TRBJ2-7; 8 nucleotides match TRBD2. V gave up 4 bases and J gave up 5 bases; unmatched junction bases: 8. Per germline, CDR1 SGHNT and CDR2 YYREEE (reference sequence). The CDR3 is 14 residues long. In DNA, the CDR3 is TGTGCCAGCAGCCCGTCGGGGGGGGGCGACGAGCAGTACTTC. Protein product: CASSPSGGGDEQYF.

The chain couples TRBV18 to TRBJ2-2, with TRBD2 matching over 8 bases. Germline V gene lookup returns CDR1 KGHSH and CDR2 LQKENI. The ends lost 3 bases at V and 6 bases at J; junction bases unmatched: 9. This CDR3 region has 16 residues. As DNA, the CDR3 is TGTGCCAGCTCACCGTCCTCGGGACTAGTTTCCGGGGAGCTGTTTTTT. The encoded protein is CASSPSSGLVSGELFF.

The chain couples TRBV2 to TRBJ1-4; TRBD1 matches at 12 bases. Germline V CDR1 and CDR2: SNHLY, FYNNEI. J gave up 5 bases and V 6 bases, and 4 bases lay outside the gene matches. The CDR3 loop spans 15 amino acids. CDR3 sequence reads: CASRGQGAMNEKLFF. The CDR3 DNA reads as TGTGCCAGCAGGGGACAGGGGGCAATGAATGAAAAACTGTTTTTT.

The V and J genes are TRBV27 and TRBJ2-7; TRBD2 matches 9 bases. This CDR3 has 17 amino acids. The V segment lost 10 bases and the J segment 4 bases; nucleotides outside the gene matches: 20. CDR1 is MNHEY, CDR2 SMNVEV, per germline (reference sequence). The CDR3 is CANPFTSGRLEGYEQYF. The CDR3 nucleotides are TGTGCCAACCCCTTCACTAGCGGGCGGCTAGAGGGGTACGAGCAGTACTTC.

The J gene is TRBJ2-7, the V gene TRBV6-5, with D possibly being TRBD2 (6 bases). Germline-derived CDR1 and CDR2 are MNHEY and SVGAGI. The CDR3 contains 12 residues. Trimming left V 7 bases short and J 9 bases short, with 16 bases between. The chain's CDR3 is CASTSHVSGQYF. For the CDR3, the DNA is TGTGCCAGCACTTCTCATGTTAGCGGGCAGTACTTC.

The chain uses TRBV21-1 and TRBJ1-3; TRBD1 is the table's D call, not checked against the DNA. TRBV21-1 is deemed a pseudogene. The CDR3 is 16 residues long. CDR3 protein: CASSADREDYGNTIYF. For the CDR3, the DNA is TGTGCCAGCAGCGCGGACAGGGAGGATTATGGAAACACCATATATTTT.

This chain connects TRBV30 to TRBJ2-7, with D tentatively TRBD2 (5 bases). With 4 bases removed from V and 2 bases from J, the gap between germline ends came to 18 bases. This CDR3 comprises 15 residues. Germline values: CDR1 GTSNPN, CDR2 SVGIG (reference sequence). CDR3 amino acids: CAWKTMDLRTYEQYF. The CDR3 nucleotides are TGTGCCTGGAAGACTATGGACCTCAGAACCTACGAGCAGTACTTC.

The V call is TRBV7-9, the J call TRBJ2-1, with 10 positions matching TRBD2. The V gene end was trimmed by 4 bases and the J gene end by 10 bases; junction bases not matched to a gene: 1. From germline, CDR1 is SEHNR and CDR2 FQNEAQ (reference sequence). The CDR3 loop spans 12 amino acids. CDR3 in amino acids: CASSWGLAEQFF. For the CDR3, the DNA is TGTGCCAGCAGCTGGGGACTAGCGGAGCAGTTCTTC.

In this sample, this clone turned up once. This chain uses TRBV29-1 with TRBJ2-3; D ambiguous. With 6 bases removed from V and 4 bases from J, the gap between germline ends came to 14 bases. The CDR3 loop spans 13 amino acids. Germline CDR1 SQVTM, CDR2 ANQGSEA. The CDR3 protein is CSVSLGVPDTQYF. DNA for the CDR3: TGCAGCGTCAGCCTAGGAGTTCCAGATACGCAGTATTTT.